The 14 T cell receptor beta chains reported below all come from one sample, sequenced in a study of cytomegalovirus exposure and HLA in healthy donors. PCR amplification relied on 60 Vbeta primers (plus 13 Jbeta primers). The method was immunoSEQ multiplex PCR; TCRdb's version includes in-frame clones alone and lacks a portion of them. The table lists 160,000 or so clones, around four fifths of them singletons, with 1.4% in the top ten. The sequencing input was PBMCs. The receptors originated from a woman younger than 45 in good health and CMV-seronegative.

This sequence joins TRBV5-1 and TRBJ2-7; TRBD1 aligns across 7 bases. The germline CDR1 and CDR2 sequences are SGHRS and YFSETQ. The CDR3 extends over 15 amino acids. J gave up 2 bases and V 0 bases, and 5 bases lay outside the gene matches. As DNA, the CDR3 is TGCGCCAGCAGCTTGGCAGGGGGAACGCCCTACGAGCAGTACTTC. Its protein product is CASSLAGGTPYEQYF.

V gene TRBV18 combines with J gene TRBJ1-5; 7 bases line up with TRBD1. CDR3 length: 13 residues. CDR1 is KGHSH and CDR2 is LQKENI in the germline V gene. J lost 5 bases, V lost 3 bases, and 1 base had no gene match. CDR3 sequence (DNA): TGTGCCAGCTCACCTCAGGGGGATCAGCCCCAGCATTTT. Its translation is CASSPQGDQPQHF.

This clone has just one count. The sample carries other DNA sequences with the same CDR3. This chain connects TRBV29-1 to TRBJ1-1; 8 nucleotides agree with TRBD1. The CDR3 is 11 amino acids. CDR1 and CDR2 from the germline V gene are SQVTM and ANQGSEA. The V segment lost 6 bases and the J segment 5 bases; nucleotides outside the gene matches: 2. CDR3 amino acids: CSVDRGTEAFF. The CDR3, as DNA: TGCAGCGTAGACAGGGGAACTGAAGCTTTCTTT.

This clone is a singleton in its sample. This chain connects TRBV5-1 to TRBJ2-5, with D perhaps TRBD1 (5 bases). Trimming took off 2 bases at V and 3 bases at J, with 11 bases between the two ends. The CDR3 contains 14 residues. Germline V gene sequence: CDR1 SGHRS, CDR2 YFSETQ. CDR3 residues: CASSFSQGKETQYF. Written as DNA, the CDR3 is TGCGCCAGCAGCTTTAGTCAGGGTAAAGAGACCCAGTACTTC. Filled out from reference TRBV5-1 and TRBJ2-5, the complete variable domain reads KAGVTQTPRYLIKTRGQQVTLSCSPISGHRSVSWYQQTPGQGLQFLFEYFSETQRNKGNFPGRFSGRQFSNSRSEMNVSTLELGDSALYLCASSFSQGKETQYFGPGTRLLVL.

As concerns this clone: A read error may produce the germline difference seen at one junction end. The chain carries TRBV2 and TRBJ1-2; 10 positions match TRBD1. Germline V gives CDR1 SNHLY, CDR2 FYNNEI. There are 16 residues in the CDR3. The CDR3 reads CASSEEGGQGFYVYTF. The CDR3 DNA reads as TGTGCCAGCAGTGAAGAGGGGGGACAGGGGTTCTATGTCTACACCTTC.

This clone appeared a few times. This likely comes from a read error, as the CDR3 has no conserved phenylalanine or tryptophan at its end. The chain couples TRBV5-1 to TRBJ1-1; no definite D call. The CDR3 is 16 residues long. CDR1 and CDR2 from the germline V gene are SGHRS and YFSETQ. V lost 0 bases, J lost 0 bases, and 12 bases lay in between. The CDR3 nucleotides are TGCGCCAGCAGCTTGGACAGAGGGATTATGAACACTGAAGCTTTCCTT. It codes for CASSLDRGIMNTEAFL.

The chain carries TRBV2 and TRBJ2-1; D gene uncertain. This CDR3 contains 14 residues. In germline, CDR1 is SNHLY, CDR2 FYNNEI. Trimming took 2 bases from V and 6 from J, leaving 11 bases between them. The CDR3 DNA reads TGTGCCAGCAGTGAACGGTTCGCAGGCAATGAGCAGTTCTTC. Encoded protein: CASSERFAGNEQFF.

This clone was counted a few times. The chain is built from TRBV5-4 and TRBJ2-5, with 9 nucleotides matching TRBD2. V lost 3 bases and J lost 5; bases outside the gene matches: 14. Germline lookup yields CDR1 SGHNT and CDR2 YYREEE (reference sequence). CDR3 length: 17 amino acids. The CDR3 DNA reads TGTGCCAGCAGCTCCGGGGAGGGCGGGGGGGCCGGGGAGACCCAGTACTTC. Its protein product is CASSSGEGGGAGETQYF.

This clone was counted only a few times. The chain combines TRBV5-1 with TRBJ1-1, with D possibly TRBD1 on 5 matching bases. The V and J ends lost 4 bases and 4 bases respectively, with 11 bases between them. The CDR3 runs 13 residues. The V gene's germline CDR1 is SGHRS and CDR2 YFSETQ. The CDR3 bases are TGCGCCAGCAGCCTCCTCCAGGGCACTGAAGCTTTCTTT. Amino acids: CASSLLQGTEAFF.

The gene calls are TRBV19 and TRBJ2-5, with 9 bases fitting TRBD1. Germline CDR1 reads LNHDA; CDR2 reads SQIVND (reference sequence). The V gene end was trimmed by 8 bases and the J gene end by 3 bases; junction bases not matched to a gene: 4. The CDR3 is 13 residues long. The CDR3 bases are TGTGCCAGTTCCCGGGACAGGGAAGAGACCCAGTACTTC. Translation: CASSRDREETQYF.

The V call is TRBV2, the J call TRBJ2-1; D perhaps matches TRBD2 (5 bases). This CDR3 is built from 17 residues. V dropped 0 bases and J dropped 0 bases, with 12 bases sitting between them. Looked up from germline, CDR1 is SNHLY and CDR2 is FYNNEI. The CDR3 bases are TGTGCCAGCAGTGAAGCGCCTGGACTGAGCTCCTACAATGAGCAGTTCTTC. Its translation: CASSEAPGLSSYNEQFF.

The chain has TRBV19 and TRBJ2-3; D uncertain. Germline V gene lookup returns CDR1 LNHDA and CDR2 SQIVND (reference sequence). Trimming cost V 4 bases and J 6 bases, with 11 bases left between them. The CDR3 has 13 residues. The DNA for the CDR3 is TGTGCCAGTAGTAGCAGCCCGAGGGATACGCAGTATTTT. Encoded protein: CASSSSPRDTQYF.

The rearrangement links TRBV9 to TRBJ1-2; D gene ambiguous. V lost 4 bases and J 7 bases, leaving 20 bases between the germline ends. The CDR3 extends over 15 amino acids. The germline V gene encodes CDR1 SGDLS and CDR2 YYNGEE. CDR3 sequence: CASSPPQATIGGYTF. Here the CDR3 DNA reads TGTGCCAGCAGCCCCCCCCAGGCGACAATTGGTGGCTACACCTTC.

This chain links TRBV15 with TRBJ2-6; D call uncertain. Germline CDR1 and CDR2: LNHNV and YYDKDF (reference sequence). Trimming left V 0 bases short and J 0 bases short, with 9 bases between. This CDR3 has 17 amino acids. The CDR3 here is CATSRDLAGSGANVLTF. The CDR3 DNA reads TGTGCCACCAGCAGAGATCTCGCCGGCTCTGGGGCCAACGTCCTGACTTTC.